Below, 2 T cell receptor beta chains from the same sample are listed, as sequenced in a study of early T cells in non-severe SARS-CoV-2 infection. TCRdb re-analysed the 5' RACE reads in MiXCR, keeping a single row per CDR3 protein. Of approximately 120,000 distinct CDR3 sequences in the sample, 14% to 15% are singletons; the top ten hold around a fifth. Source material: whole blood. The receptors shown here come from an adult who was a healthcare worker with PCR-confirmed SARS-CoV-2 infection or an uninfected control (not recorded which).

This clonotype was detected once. CDR3 coding DNA: TGTGCCAGCAGTGAGACGTGGTCCCAAGATACGCAGTATTTT. This encodes CASSETWSQDTQYF. The chain has TRBV2 and TRBJ2-3; D uncertain. Trimming left V 3 bases short and J 5 bases short, with 12 bases between. Germline values: CDR1 SNHLY, CDR2 FYNNEI. This CDR3 region has 14 residues.

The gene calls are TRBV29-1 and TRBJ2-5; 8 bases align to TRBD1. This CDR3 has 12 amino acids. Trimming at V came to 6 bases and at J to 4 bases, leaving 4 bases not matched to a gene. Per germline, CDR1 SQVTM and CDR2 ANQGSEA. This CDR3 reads CSVRTGRETQYF. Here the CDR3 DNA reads TGCAGCGTGAGGACAGGGCGAGAGACCCAGTACTTC.